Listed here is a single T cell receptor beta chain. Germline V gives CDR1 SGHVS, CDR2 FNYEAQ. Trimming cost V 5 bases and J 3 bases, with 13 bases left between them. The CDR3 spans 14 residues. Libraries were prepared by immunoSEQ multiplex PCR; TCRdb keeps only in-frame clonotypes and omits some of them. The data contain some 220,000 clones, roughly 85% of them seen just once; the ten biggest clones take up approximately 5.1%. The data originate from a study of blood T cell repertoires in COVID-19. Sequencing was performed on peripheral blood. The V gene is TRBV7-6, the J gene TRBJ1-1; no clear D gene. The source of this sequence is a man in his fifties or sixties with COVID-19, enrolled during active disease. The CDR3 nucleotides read TGTGCCAGCAGCCTTGGCGACGGGTACACTGAAGCTTTCTTT. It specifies CASSLGDGYTEAFF.